Reported below is one T cell receptor (beta chain). Germline lookup yields CDR1 SNHLY and CDR2 FYNNEI. The length of the CDR3 is 16 residues. Trimming cost V 4 bases and J 0 bases, with 13 bases left between them. This entry is derived from a study of cytomegalovirus exposure and HLA in healthy donors. A multiplex PCR was run with 60 Vbeta primers and 13 Jbeta primers. TCRdb keeps only in-frame clones here, not all; method: immunoSEQ multiplex PCR. The data hold tens of thousands of clones, with about 70% observed a single time. This receptor was taken from a woman aged 50 to 65 in good health and CMV-seropositive. Sequenced: PBMCs. The V gene is TRBV2, the J gene TRBJ2-1; possible D gene TRBD2, 6 bases. The DNA of the CDR3 is TGTGCCAGCAGTGGGAGCGGGCCTAGCTCCTACAATGAGCAGTTCTTC. Encoded protein: CASSGSGPSSYNEQFF. Drawing the rest from reference TRBV2 and TRBJ2-1, the complete variable domain is EPEVTQTPSHQVTQMGQEVILRCVPISNHLYFYWYRQILGQKVEFLVSFYNNEISEKSEIFDDQFSVERPDGSNFTLKIRSTKLEDSAMYFCASSGSGPSSYNEQFFGPGTRLTVL.